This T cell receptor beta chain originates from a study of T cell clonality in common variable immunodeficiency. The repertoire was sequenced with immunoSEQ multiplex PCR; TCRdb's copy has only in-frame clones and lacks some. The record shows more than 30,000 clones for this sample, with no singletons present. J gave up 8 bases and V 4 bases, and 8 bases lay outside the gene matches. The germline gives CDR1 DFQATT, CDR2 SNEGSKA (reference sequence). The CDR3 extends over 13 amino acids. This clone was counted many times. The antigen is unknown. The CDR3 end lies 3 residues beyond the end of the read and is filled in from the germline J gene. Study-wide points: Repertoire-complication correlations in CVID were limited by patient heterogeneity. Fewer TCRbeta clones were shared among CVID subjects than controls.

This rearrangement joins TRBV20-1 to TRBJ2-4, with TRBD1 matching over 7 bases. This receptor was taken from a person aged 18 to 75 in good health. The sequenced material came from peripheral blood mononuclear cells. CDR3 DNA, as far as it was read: TGCAGTGCTACATACCAGGGGGTAGACATT. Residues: CSATYQGVDI. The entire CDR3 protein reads CSATYQGVDIQYF.